This TCR beta chain came from a study of blood T cell repertoires in COVID-19. Seattle cases were enrolled at active infection and followed longitudinally. Clones were read by immunoSEQ multiplex PCR, and TCRdb kept only the in-frame ones, dropping some. The sample lists a few hundred thousand clones, around 89% occurring once. What was sequenced was peripheral blood. The TCR originated in a woman aged 50 to 60 with COVID-19, enrolled during active disease.

CDR3 protein: CASSSVAGVSTDTQYF. The DNA of the CDR3 is TGTGCCAGCAGCTCCGTAGCGGGAGTTAGCACAGATACGCAGTATTTT. This chain links TRBV7-3 with TRBJ2-3; 9 bases line up with TRBD2. Trimming at V came to 4 bases and at J to 0 bases, leaving 5 bases not matched to a gene. The CDR3 extends over 16 amino acids. In germline, CDR1 is SGHTA, CDR2 FQGTGA.